This T cell receptor beta chain derives from a study of blood T cells in healthy people across ages. CDR1 is DFQATT and CDR2 is SNEGSKA in the germline V gene (reference sequence). The CDR3 covers 14 residues. V lost 2 bases and J lost 4, with 14 bases in between. Broader study findings: What prevented conclusive comparison of naive and antigen-experienced cells was that PBMCs were unsorted.

It was with a sample-barcoded 5' primer and a J-beta primer mix that a second PCR of roughly 6 to 12 cycles was run. MiXCR was run by TCRdb on the 5' RACE reads, yielding one entry per CDR3 protein. The data contain nearly 800,000 distinct CDR3 sequences, roughly 50% of them singletons. In the case of this clonotype: Its specificity is not known.

This clonotype was obtained from a man between 35 and 55 years old in good health. V gene TRBV20-1 combines with J gene TRBJ1-1; no firm D call. Sequences were obtained from blood. Here the CDR3 DNA reads TGCAGTGCTAGAAAGGGTTTAGATAGCACTGAAGCTTTCTTT. Amino acid sequence: CSARKGLDSTEAFF.